This T cell receptor beta chain was recorded in a study of cytomegalovirus exposure and HLA in healthy donors. The PCR had 60 Vbeta and 13 Jbeta primers. Produced via immunoSEQ multiplex PCR; TCRdb's table is partial and in-frame only. The sample carries 110,000 or so clones, about four fifths recorded once. CDR1 and CDR2 (germline): SQVTM, ANQGSEA. Trimming took 7 bases from V and 7 from J; bases not matched to a gene: 9. The CDR3 length is 12 residues. This receptor was taken from a woman aged 25 to 39 in good health and CMV-seronegative. The chain is built from TRBV29-1 and TRBJ1-1; 7 bases match TRBD1. Sequenced: PBMCs. The CDR3 region is CSDRQGSSEAFF. The DNA of the CDR3 is TGCAGCGATAGACAGGGAAGCAGTGAAGCTTTCTTT.